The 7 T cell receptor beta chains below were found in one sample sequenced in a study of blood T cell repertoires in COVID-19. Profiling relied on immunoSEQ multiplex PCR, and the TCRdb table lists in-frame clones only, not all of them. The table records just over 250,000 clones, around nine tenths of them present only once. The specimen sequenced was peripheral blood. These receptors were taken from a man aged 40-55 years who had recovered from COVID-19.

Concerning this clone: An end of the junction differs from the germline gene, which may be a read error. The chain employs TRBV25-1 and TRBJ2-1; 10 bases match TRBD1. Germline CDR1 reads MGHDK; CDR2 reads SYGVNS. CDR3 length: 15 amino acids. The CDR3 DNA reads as TGTACCAGCAGTGGCCGGGACAGGGGTAAGAATGAGCAGTTCTTC. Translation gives CTSSGRDRGKNEQFF.

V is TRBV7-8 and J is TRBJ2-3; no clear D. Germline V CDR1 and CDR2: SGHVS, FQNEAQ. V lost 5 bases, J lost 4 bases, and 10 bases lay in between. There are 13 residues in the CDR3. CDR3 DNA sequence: TGTGCCAGCAGCCCGCCACGGGCAGATACGCAGTATTTT. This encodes CASSPPRADTQYF.

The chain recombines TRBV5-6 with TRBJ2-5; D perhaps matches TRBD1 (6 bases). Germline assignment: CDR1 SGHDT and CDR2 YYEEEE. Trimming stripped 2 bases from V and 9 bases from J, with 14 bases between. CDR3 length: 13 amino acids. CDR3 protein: CASSLGRGTPQYF. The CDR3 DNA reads TGTGCCAGCAGCTTAGGCAGGGGTACCCCCCAGTACTTC. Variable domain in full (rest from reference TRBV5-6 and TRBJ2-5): DAGVTQSPTHLIKTRGQQVTLRCSPKSGHDTVSWYQQALGQGPQFIFQYYEEEERQRGNFPDRFSGHQFPNYSSELNVNALLLGDSALYLCASSLGRGTPQYFGPGTRLLVL.

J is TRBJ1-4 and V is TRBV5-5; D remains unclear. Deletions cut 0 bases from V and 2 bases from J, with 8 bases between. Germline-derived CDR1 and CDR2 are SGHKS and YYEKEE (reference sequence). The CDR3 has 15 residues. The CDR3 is CASSLGLRTNEKLFF. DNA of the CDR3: TGTGCCAGCAGCTTGGGGCTCCGTACTAATGAAAAACTGTTTTTT. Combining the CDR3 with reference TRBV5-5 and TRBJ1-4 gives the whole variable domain DAGVTQSPTHLIKTRGQQVTLRCSPISGHKSVSWYQQVLGQGPQFIFQYYEKEERGRGNFPDRFSARQFPNYSSELNVNALLLGDSALYLCASSLGLRTNEKLFFGSGTQLSVL.

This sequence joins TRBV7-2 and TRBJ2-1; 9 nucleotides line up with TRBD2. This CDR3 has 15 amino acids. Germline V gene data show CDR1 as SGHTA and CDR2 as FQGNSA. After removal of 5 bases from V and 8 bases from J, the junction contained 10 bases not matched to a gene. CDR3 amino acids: CASSQLGAGGHEQFF. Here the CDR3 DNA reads TGTGCCAGCAGCCAGCTCGGGGCGGGGGGGCATGAGCAGTTCTTC.

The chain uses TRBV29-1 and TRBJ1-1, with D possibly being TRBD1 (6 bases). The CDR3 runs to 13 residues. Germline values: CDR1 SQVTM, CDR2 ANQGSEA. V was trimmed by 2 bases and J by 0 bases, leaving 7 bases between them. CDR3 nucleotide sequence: TGCAGCGTTGAACGGGACATGAACACTGAAGCTTTCTTT. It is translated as CSVERDMNTEAFF.

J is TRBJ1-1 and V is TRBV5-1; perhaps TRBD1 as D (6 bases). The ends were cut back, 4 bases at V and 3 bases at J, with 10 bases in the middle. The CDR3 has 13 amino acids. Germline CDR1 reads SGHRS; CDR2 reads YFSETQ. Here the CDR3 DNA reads TGCGCCAGCAGCGGAGGACAGTACACTGAAGCTTTCTTT. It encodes CASSGGQYTEAFF.